A selection of T cell receptor beta chains follows, all from one sample in a study of T cells in Graves' hyperthyroidism and ophthalmopathy. TCRdb re-derived calls from the multiplex PCR reads in MiXCR, one entry per CDR3 protein. The table includes some 300,000 distinct CDR3 sequences, about 13% detected once. The specimen was blood. Source of these receptors: a middle-aged woman with Graves' hyperthyroidism. Both conserved end residues are part of each CDR3. Each record gives: V gene, D gene, clone size, J gene, CDR3 protein, CDR3 DNA. A D gene is named only where the DNA matches it firmly. A row's size may be missing; if present it is once, few, many or a size class.

V: TRBV5-5; D: NA; size: many; J: TRBJ1-1; CDR3: CASSLGPGAVNTEAFF; DNA: TGTGCCAGCAGCTTGGGGCCGGGGGCGGTGAACACTGAAGCTTTCTTT
V: TRBV20-1; D: NA; size: NA; J: TRBJ2-7; CDR3: CSAPTGMGYEQYF; DNA: TGCAGTGCTCCCACTGGGATGGGGTACGAGCAGTACTTC
V: TRBV11-2; D: NA; size: many; J: TRBJ2-1; CDR3: CASSPLASYNEQFF; DNA: TGTGCCAGCAGCCCCCTCGCCTCCTACAATGAGCAGTTCTTC
V: TRBV11-3; D: TRBD1; size: many; J: TRBJ2-1; CDR3: CASSFLGQGDEQFF; DNA: TGTGCCAGCAGCTTTTTGGGACAGGGGGATGAGCAGTTCTTC
V: TRBV14; D: TRBD1; size: NA; J: TRBJ2-3; CDR3: CASSPKDRGRYDTQYF; DNA: TGTGCCAGCAGCCCTAAAGACAGGGGGCGATATGATACGCAGTATTTT
V: TRBV12-3/TRBV12-4; D: TRBD2; size: many; J: TRBJ2-5; CDR3: CASSFEASGGETQYF; DNA: TGTGCCAGCAGTTTTGAAGCTAGCGGGGGAGAGACCCAGTACTTC
V: TRBV2; D: NA; size: many; J: TRBJ1-1; CDR3: CASSVQGQYTEAFF; DNA: TGTGCCAGCAGTGTTCAGGGGCAATACACTGAAGCTTTCTTT
V: TRBV11-2; D: NA; size: few; J: TRBJ2-7; CDR3: CASSVIPGATDEQYF; DNA: TGTGCCAGCAGCGTTATCCCGGGGGCTACGGACGAGCAGTACTTC
V: TRBV28; D: NA; size: many; J: TRBJ2-5; CDR3: CASTLAAQETQYF; DNA: TGTGCCAGCACCTTAGCGGCCCAAGAGACCCAGTACTTC
V: TRBV5-1; D: TRBD2; size: many; J: TRBJ2-1; CDR3: CASLTGTSGSNEQFF; DNA: TGCGCCAGTCTTACCGGGACTAGCGGGAGCAATGAGCAGTTCTTC
V: TRBV7-9; D: TRBD2; size: many; J: TRBJ2-7; CDR3: CASSPRGSREQYF; DNA: TGTGCCAGCAGCCCCCGCGGGAGTCGCGAGCAGTACTTC
V: TRBV11-2; D: NA; size: many; J: TRBJ1-1; CDR3: CASSLGRASRTEAFF; DNA: TGTGCCAGCAGCTTAGGGAGGGCCTCGAGAACTGAAGCTTTCTTT
V: TRBV29-1; D: TRBD1; size: many; J: TRBJ1-1; CDR3: CSVGPGTGRGDTEAFF; DNA: TGCAGCGTTGGGCCCGGGACAGGGAGGGGAGACACTGAAGCTTTCTTT
V: TRBV29-1; D: NA; size: many; J: TRBJ1-1; CDR3: CSVGNNQNTEAFF; DNA: TGCAGCGTTGGAAACAATCAGAACACTGAAGCTTTCTTT
V: TRBV7-7; D: TRBD1; size: many; J: TRBJ1-5; CDR3: CASRLGQSNQPQHF; DNA: TGTGCTAGCAGGCTGGGACAGAGCAATCAGCCCCAGCATTTT
V: TRBV7-2; D: NA; size: many; J: TRBJ2-3; CDR3: CASSFEVTDTQYF; DNA: TGTGCCAGCAGCTTTGAGGTCACAGATACGCAGTATTTT
V: TRBV20-1; D: TRBD1; size: NA; J: TRBJ2-5; CDR3: CSARDFSTGGGETQYF; DNA: TGCAGTGCTAGAGATTTTTCGACAGGGGGGGGGGAGACCCAGTACTTC
V: TRBV9; D: NA; size: few; J: TRBJ2-1; CDR3: CASSVESRDEQFF; DNA: TGTGCCAGCAGCGTAGAATCGAGAGATGAGCAGTTCTTC
V: TRBV29-1; D: NA; size: NA; J: TRBJ2-1; CDR3: CSGGQSSYNEQFF; DNA: TGCAGCGGAGGACAGAGCTCCTACAATGAGCAGTTCTTC
V: TRBV10-2; D: TRBD1; size: few; J: TRBJ1-5; CDR3: CASRDRVDQPQHF; DNA: TGCGCCAGCCGGGACAGGGTCGATCAGCCCCAGCATTTT
V: TRBV6-1; D: TRBD1; size: many; J: TRBJ1-5; CDR3: CASSSQGANSNQPQHF; DNA: TGTGCCAGCAGTTCCCAGGGGGCTAATAGCAATCAGCCCCAGCATTTT
V: TRBV5-1; D: NA; size: many; J: TRBJ1-2; CDR3: CASSLGRLSGYTF; DNA: TGCGCCAGCAGCTTGGGACGGTTAAGTGGCTACACCTTC
V: TRBV3-1; D: TRBD1; size: many; J: TRBJ1-5; CDR3: CASSQAQGGNQPQHF; DNA: TGTGCCAGCAGCCAAGCCCAGGGGGGTAATCAGCCCCAGCATTTT
V: TRBV11-2; D: NA; size: NA; J: TRBJ2-2; CDR3: CASSLNWGETGELFF; DNA: TGTGCCAGCAGCTTAAATTGGGGGGAGACCGGGGAGCTGTTTTTT
V: TRBV5-1; D: TRBD2; size: NA; J: TRBJ2-7; CDR3: CASSPGGYYEQYF; DNA: TGCGCCAGCAGCCCGGGGGGTTACTACGAGCAGTACTTC
V: TRBV12-3/TRBV12-4; D: TRBD1; size: many; J: TRBJ2-3; CDR3: CASRTGADTDTQYF; DNA: TGTGCCAGCAGGACAGGGGCCGACACAGATACGCAGTATTTT
V: TRBV28; D: NA; size: many; J: TRBJ1-3; CDR3: CASSNLNTIYF; DNA: TGTGCCAGCAGTAACCTAAACACCATATATTTT
V: TRBV7-8; D: TRBD2; size: NA; J: TRBJ2-3; CDR3: CASSVVSGLSTDTQYF; DNA: TGTGCCAGCAGCGTTGTTAGCGGGCTCAGCACAGATACGCAGTATTTT
V: TRBV4-1; D: NA; size: many; J: TRBJ2-7; CDR3: CASSQDWGYEQYF; DNA: TGCGCCAGCAGCCAAGATTGGGGCTACGAGCAGTACTTC
V: TRBV2; D: TRBD2; size: NA; J: TRBJ2-7; CDR3: CASREATSGSSEQYF; DNA: TGTGCCAGCAGAGAGGCGACTAGCGGGAGCTCCGAGCAGTACTTC
V: TRBV9; D: NA; size: many; J: TRBJ2-5; CDR3: CASSLTHETQYF; DNA: TGTGCCAGCAGCCTGACTCACGAGACCCAGTACTTC
V: TRBV6-1; D: NA; size: many; J: TRBJ1-5; CDR3: CASSEEGGQPQHF; DNA: TGTGCCAGCAGTGAAGAGGGGGGACAGCCCCAGCATTTT
V: TRBV11-3; D: NA; size: many; J: TRBJ2-1; CDR3: CASSLVGFAGAVNNEQFF; DNA: TGTGCCAGCAGCTTAGTAGGTTTTGCAGGGGCCGTAAACAATGAGCAGTTCTTC
V: TRBV24-1; D: NA; size: many; J: TRBJ2-2; CDR3: CATSDLRGNTGELFF; DNA: TGTGCCACCAGTGATTTACGGGGAAACACCGGGGAGCTGTTTTTT
V: TRBV19; D: NA; size: few; J: TRBJ2-1; CDR3: CASSIAGGRPLNEQFF; DNA: TGTGCCAGTAGTATAGCGGGCGGGCGTCCGTTGAATGAGCAGTTCTTC
V: TRBV5-8; D: TRBD1; size: NA; J: TRBJ1-2; CDR3: CASSYDRGLYGYTF; DNA: TGTGCCAGCAGCTACGACAGGGGCCTCTATGGCTACACCTTC
V: TRBV5-6; D: NA; size: many; J: TRBJ2-3; CDR3: CASSLAGEDTQYF; DNA: TGTGCCAGCAGCTTGGCAGGGGAAGATACGCAGTATTTT
V: TRBV27; D: NA; size: many; J: TRBJ2-2; CDR3: CASSSLGVTGELFF; DNA: TGTGCCAGCAGTTCCCTCGGGGTCACCGGGGAGCTGTTTTTT
V: TRBV19; D: TRBD1; size: NA; J: TRBJ1-1; CDR3: CASSIRARQGSRGTEAFF; DNA: TGTGCCAGTAGTATAAGGGCCCGACAGGGGTCGAGAGGGACTGAAGCTTTCTTT
V: TRBV2; D: NA; size: many; J: TRBJ1-5; CDR3: CASSGTVNSNQPQHF; DNA: TGTGCCAGCAGTGGAACCGTGAATAGCAATCAGCCCCAGCATTTT
V: TRBV11-2; D: NA; size: many; J: TRBJ2-3; CDR3: CASSPMAPALALTDTQYF; DNA: TGTGCCAGCAGCCCGATGGCCCCTGCACTAGCTCTCACAGATACGCAGTATTTT
V: TRBV3-1; D: NA; size: many; J: TRBJ1-5; CDR3: CASIPFGGYSNQPQHF; DNA: TGTGCCAGCATCCCCTTCGGGGGTTATAGCAATCAGCCCCAGCATTTT
V: TRBV6-1; D: NA; size: NA; J: TRBJ2-1; CDR3: CASRVAELYNEQFF; DNA: TGTGCCAGCAGGGTAGCGGAATTATACAATGAGCAGTTCTTC
V: TRBV3-1; D: NA; size: many; J: TRBJ1-2; CDR3: CASSQDPGSGGYTF; DNA: TGTGCCAGCAGCCAAGATCCCGGGAGCGGTGGCTACACCTTC
V: TRBV2; D: TRBD2; size: NA; J: TRBJ2-7; CDR3: CASSEAGTSGRYEQYF; DNA: TGTGCCAGCAGTGAAGCAGGGACTAGCGGGAGATACGAGCAGTACTTC
V: TRBV29-1; D: NA; size: many; J: TRBJ2-5; CDR3: CSVRQIAAKTQYF; DNA: TGCAGCGTTCGCCAGATCGCGGCGAAGACCCAGTACTTC
V: TRBV3-1; D: NA; size: many; J: TRBJ1-4; CDR3: CASSTKPDEKLFF; DNA: TGTGCCAGCAGCACGAAACCAGACGAAAAACTGTTTTTT
V: TRBV3-1; D: TRBD1; size: NA; J: TRBJ2-4; CDR3: CASSRTGQGGSIQYF; DNA: TGTGCCAGCAGCCGGACGGGACAGGGAGGATCCATTCAGTACTTC
V: TRBV20-1; D: NA; size: NA; J: TRBJ2-3; CDR3: CSARVVRTDTQYF; DNA: TGCAGTGCTAGAGTTGTGCGCACAGATACGCAGTATTTT
V: TRBV5-4; D: TRBD2; size: NA; J: TRBJ2-2; CDR3: CASSFAGVGTGELFF; DNA: TGTGCCAGCAGCTTTGCGGGAGTAGGCACCGGGGAGCTGTTTTTT
V: TRBV12-3/TRBV12-4; D: NA; size: NA; J: TRBJ2-7; CDR3: CASSTVSTGEQYF; DNA: TGTGCCAGCAGCACGGTCTCGACGGGCGAGCAGTACTTC
V: TRBV19; D: NA; size: NA; J: TRBJ1-1; CDR3: CASSIRNTEAFF; DNA: TGTGCCAGTAGTATTCGTAACACTGAAGCTTTCTTT
V: TRBV10-3; D: TRBD1; size: many; J: TRBJ1-2; CDR3: CAISRDRENYGYTF; DNA: TGTGCCATCAGTCGGGACAGGGAGAACTATGGCTACACCTTC
V: TRBV5-1; D: TRBD2; size: NA; J: TRBJ2-1; CDR3: CASSVGLARNEQFF; DNA: TGCGCCAGCAGCGTGGGACTAGCTCGCAATGAGCAGTTCTTC
V: TRBV7-9; D: NA; size: many; J: TRBJ1-1; CDR3: CASSQPGHTEAFF; DNA: TGTGCCAGCAGCCAACCAGGGCACACTGAAGCTTTCTTT